This T cell receptor beta chain was obtained from a study of blood T cell repertoires in COVID-19 (dated by TCRdb to about 2020). About the study as a whole: Samples covering the acute and convalescent phases of COVID-19 were provided by collaborators in the United States, Italy and Spain. The repertoires were made available in a free public database intended to serve as a resource for research on the immune response to SARS-CoV-2. Subjects who had been exposed to COVID-19, were actively infected with it, or had recovered from it provided the deeply sampled blood TCRbeta repertoires that made up the dataset. The material from the prospective study consisted of cDNA or gDNA derived from T cells, B-cell-depleted T cells, or PBMCs. Samples came from the ongoing ImmuneRACE study (first 160 participants) plus 1,254 subjects from 6 global collaborators. A de-identified subject ID, COVID-19 status, age in years and sex were almost always included in the sample metadata. HLA class I and class II types, where available, came from metadata supplied by the sample provider rather than from assay-based typing. What the authors observed across the whole study: How much clinical and demographic metadata was included differed by source and by participant, and the metadata was provided uncurated.

Whole blood was collected in K2EDTA tubes by collaborating institutions according to the institutions' own protocols. Collaborator samples were shipped for TCRbeta analysis as frozen whole blood, isolated PBMCs, or DNA extracted from either sample type. According to the germline V gene, CDR1 reads SGHRS and CDR2 reads YFSETQ. The germline V and J ends show losses of 4 bases and 8 bases respectively, and no gene match explains 6 bases of the junction. From the cysteine through the phenylalanine, the CDR3 covers 14 amino acids. The sequence is cut down to CDR3 DNA, 42 bases in frame from base 1. Of note for this clone: Its binding antigen is unknown. Base qualities are not provided; no much larger clone lies one nucleotide away.

The immunoSEQ Assay, a bias-controlled multiplex PCR, was used to amplify TCRbeta CDR3 regions from genomic DNA. The authors' analysis ran thus. Nucleated cell counts per sample were estimated from amplification of reference gene primers within the assay. To quantify the absolute abundance of each unique TCRbeta CDR3 rearrangement, sequence reads were collapsed and filtered. For each sample, productive Simpson clonality was calculated as the square root of Simpson's diversity index over productive rearrangements. TCRdb re-hosts the immuneACCESS table, in-frame sequences only. Its copies lack some clones; in the studies checked, an unresolved V gene accounts for under half of them, and the cause for the rest is not known. That table is the source of V, J and clone size, and D and trimming were worked out from the DNA. For this sample there are around 140,000 clones; around 82% appear just once. Jointly, the top ten make up more than 40% of the sample.

Recombination linked TRBV5-1 to TRBJ1-6; a stretch of 7 junction bases matches TRBD1. The specimen was peripheral blood. This sequence was found in a human donor in a cohort sampled during active COVID-19. The sequence in DNA is TGCGCCAGCAGCACCCCAGGGGGGCATTCACCCCTCCACTTT. This codes for CASSTPGGHSPLHF.